This T cell receptor (beta chain) was profiled in a study of blood T cell repertoires in COVID-19 (dated by TCRdb to the early 2020s). About the study as a whole: Samples covering the acute and convalescent phases of COVID-19 were provided by collaborators in the United States, Italy and Spain. Samples were obtained from the ongoing ImmuneRACE study (first 160 participants) and from some 1,200 subjects provided by 6 global collaborators. A freely available public database, intended as a resource for researchers studying the immune response to SARS-CoV-2, is where the repertoires were released. Deeply sampled blood TCRbeta repertoires from subjects exposed to, actively infected with, or recovered from COVID-19 were included in the dataset. Where HLA class I and class II types were available, the types were taken from metadata supplied by the sample provider, not from assay-based typing. Sample metadata almost always included a de-identified subject ID, COVID-19 status, age in years and sex. The prospective study material was composed of cDNA or gDNA derived from T cells, B-cell-depleted T cells, or PBMCs. Study-level results and caveats: The quantity of clinical and demographic metadata differed by source and by participant and was supplied without curation.

As concerns this clone: Its specific antigen is unknown. No clone much larger than this one lies a single base away; base qualities are absent.

Its CDR3 holds 14 amino acids, cysteine through phenylalanine. Only the CDR3 DNA is retained, 42 bases long and in frame from the first base. For this chain, trimming is 5 bases at the V end and 5 bases at the J end, and the number of junction bases without a gene match is 1. For CDR1 and CDR2, the germline V gene lists SGHAT and FQNNGV. TCRbeta CDR3 regions were amplified from genomic DNA by means of the immunoSEQ Assay, a bias-controlled multiplex PCR. As for the authors' bioinformatics: Within the assay, amplification of reference gene primers was used to estimate how many nucleated cells each sample contained. Sequence reads were collapsed and filtered to measure the absolute abundance of every unique TCRbeta CDR3 rearrangement. For each sample, productive Simpson clonality was calculated as the square root of Simpson's diversity index across productive rearrangements. TCRdb obtained this table from immuneACCESS and retained in-frame rearrangements with V and J assigned. These tables miss some clones; where compared with another copy, unresolved V genes account for less than half of the shortfall, and the remainder is unexplained. V, J and clone size are taken as reported in that table, and D and trimming were inferred from the DNA itself. This sample holds about 250,000 clones; roughly 83% were observed only once. 5.5% to 6.5% of the sample lies in the top ten.

In Seattle, one collaborating source enrolled patients while the infection was active and tracked those patients longitudinally over the course of disease. Each collaborating institution followed its own protocols to collect whole blood in K2EDTA tubes. For TCRbeta analysis, collaborator samples were shipped as frozen whole blood, as isolated PBMCs, or as DNA extracted from either sample type. Sequencing input: peripheral blood. The clonotype originates from a woman older than 75 with COVID-19, enrolled during active disease. Recombination joined TRBV11-2 with TRBJ1-4; the central 11 bases match TRBD1. The DNA is TGTGCCAGCAGCCGGGACAGGGGGAATGAAAAACTGTTTTTT. Its amino acids are CASSRDRGNEKLFF. Extended through the reference TRBV11-2 and TRBJ1-4 proteins, this CDR3 yields the full variable domain: EAGVAQSPRYKIIEKRQSVAFWCNPISGHATLYWYQQILGQGPKLLIQFQNNGVVDDSQLPKDRFSAERLKGVDSTLKIQPAKLEDSAVYLCASSRDRGNEKLFFGSGTQLSVL.